Below are 23 T cell receptor beta chains sequenced from a single sample in a study of blood T cell repertoires in COVID-19 (dated by TCRdb to about 2020). The library was obtained by the immunoSEQ multiplex PCR assay. Here the immuneACCESS table is served through TCRdb, limited to in-frame sequences with V and J called. Missing clones are a known gap in these copies; in checked studies unresolved V genes cover under half, and the rest lacks a known reason. The sample records approximately 240,000 clones, roughly 80% of which are singletons. About 4% of the sample is in the top ten clones. The sequencing input was peripheral blood. Receptors originate from a middle-aged woman with active or convalescent COVID-19.

This chain uses TRBV6-5 with TRBJ1-1, with D maybe TRBD1 (6 bases). The length of the CDR3 is 14 residues. CDR1 is MNHEY, CDR2 SVGAGI, per germline. V was trimmed by 4 bases and J by 8 bases, leaving 17 bases between them. Here the CDR3 DNA reads TGTGCCAGCAGTTCTGGGACACGGTGGGGGGAAGCTTTCTTT. Encoded protein: CASSSGTRWGEAFF.

The chain recombines TRBV18 with TRBJ1-6; a possible D gene is TRBD1 (5 bases). The ends were cut back, 6 bases at V and 6 bases at J, with 12 bases in the middle. Germline V gene lookup returns CDR1 KGHSH and CDR2 LQKENI. The CDR3 is made up of 14 amino acids. In nucleotides, the CDR3 is TGTGCCAGCTCCGACAGCCTGCGTAATTCACCCCTCCACTTT. Translated, it gives CASSDSLRNSPLHF.

The chain joins TRBV10-3 to TRBJ2-7; D uncertain. Germline CDR1 ENHRY, CDR2 SYGVKD. The length of the CDR3 is 13 residues. V was trimmed by 3 bases and J by 0 bases, leaving 6 bases between them. CDR3: CAISDGLSYEQYV. In DNA form, the CDR3 reads TGTGCCATCAGTGATGGGCTCTCCTACGAGCAGTACGTC.

The table lists this clone with a count of one. V usage is TRBV6-4 and J usage is TRBJ2-3; D remains unclear. Deletions cut 2 bases from V and 0 bases from J, with 9 bases between. CDR1 MRHNA and CDR2 SNTAGT come from the germline V gene. The CDR3 has 15 amino acids. CDR3 in amino acids: CASSDQTGSTDTQYF. The CDR3 DNA follows: TGTGCCAGCAGTGACCAGACGGGTAGCACAGATACGCAGTATTTT.

The V and J genes are TRBV27 and TRBJ1-1; the D is unclear. Germline lookup yields CDR1 MNHEY and CDR2 SMNVEV (reference sequence). This CDR3 has 14 residues. Trimming shortened V by 2 bases and J by 1 base, and 8 bases separated the two germline ends. The CDR3 is CASSLPGSNTEAFF. The CDR3, as DNA: TGTGCCAGCAGTTTACCGGGGTCGAACACTGAAGCTTTCTTT.

This clone was counted once. The V call is TRBV12-3 or TRBV12-4, the J call TRBJ1-2; 8 bases line up with TRBD1. Trimming removed 8 bases from V and 5 bases from J; junction bases left unmatched: 7. The CDR3 contains 13 residues. The CDR3 sequence is CASESQGAYGYTF. The CDR3 nucleotides are TGTGCCAGCGAATCCCAGGGGGCGTATGGCTACACCTTC.

The chain combines TRBV27 with TRBJ1-2, with 8 bases matching TRBD1. Germline CDR1 MNHEY, CDR2 SMNVEV (reference sequence). Unmatched junction bases numbered 3, after V lost 3 bases and J lost 0 bases. CDR3 size: 15 residues. Written as DNA, the CDR3 is TGTGCCAGCAGTTTTTTGGGACAGGCTAACTATGGCTACACCTTC. Amino acids: CASSFLGQANYGYTF.

V and J are TRBV11-2 and TRBJ1-1, with D tentatively TRBD1 (5 bases). The V end lost 1 base, the J end lost 5 bases, and 17 bases lay between the germline ends. Germline V lookup: CDR1 SGHAT, CDR2 FQNNGV. The length of the CDR3 is 16 residues. CDR3 in amino acids: CASSLGSGLRGTEAFF. The CDR3 nucleotides are TGTGCCAGCAGCTTAGGGTCAGGGCTCCGGGGGACTGAAGCTTTCTTT.

CDR3 amino acids: CASHLAGAYNEQFF. The CDR3 nucleotides read TGTGCCAGTCATCTAGCGGGGGCCTACAATGAGCAGTTCTTC. The rearrangement links TRBV11-2 to TRBJ2-1; 10 nucleotides match TRBD2. The V and J ends lost 9 bases and 2 bases, in that order; junction bases with no gene match: 4. Germline CDR1 and CDR2: SGHAT and FQNNGV. The CDR3 length is 14 residues.

The rearrangement uses TRBV12-3 or TRBV12-4 and TRBJ1-4; D is uncertain. CDR3 length: 13 amino acids. The V and J ends lost 3 bases and 4 bases respectively, with 6 bases between them. CDR3 coding DNA: TGTGCCAGCAGTTTGGGCAATAATGAAAAACTGTTTTTT. Translated, it gives CASSLGNNEKLFF.

The genes are TRBV6-4 and TRBJ1-2; possible D gene TRBD1, 6 bases. Germline lookup yields CDR1 MRHNA and CDR2 SNTAGT. Trimming cost V 0 bases and J 8 bases, with 16 bases left between them. The CDR3 consists of 15 residues. The chain's CDR3 is CASSDSSGGAYGYTF. The CDR3 DNA sequence: TGTGCCAGCAGTGACTCGTCGGGGGGGGCGTACGGCTACACCTTC.

The V call is TRBV7-2, the J call TRBJ1-4; D might be TRBD1 (5 bases). The CDR3 consists of 14 residues. Germline CDR1 SGHTA, CDR2 FQGNSA. V gave up 1 base and J gave up 5 bases, with 8 bases separating them. The CDR3 DNA sequence: TGTGCCAGCAGCTTAGTCGGGGGGAATGAAAAACTGTTTTTT. Translated, it gives CASSLVGGNEKLFF.

The gene calls are TRBV30 and TRBJ2-1; weak D call: TRBD2 (5 bases). Trimming cost V 2 bases and J 0 bases, with 11 bases left between them. Per germline, CDR1 GTSNPN and CDR2 SVGIG (reference sequence). The CDR3 has 15 amino acids. The CDR3 nucleotides are TGTGCCTGGAGTTTCGGGGTCGACTCCTACAATGAGCAGTTCTTC. As protein: CAWSFGVDSYNEQFF.

V is TRBV7-3 and J is TRBJ2-6; weak D call: TRBD1 (5 bases). Per germline, CDR1 SGHTA and CDR2 FQGTGA. The CDR3 contains 17 residues. V shed 4 bases and J shed 0 bases, with 13 bases lying between them. The CDR3 sequence: CASSSGWGSSGANVLTF. Written as DNA, the CDR3 is TGTGCCAGCAGCTCAGGGTGGGGAAGCTCTGGGGCCAACGTCCTGACTTTC.

V is TRBV2 and J is TRBJ1-4; D is unresolved. This CDR3 has 11 amino acids. V shed 10 bases and J shed 7 bases, with 10 bases lying between them. Germline V lookup: CDR1 SNHLY, CDR2 FYNNEI. The CDR3 reads CAIREVEKLFF. CDR3 coding DNA: TGTGCCATCCGGGAAGTTGAAAAACTGTTTTTT. Complete variable domain (other parts from reference TRBV2 and TRBJ1-4): EPEVTQTPSHQVTQMGQEVILRCVPISNHLYFYWYRQILGQKVEFLVSFYNNEISEKSEIFDDQFSVERPDGSNFTLKIRSTKLEDSAMYFCAIREVEKLFFGSGTQLSVL.

The table lists this clone with a few counts. CDR3 in amino acids: CASSGLSRTEAFF. CDR3 nucleotides: TGTGCCAGCAGCGGACTGAGTCGGACTGAAGCTTTCTTT. The chain combines TRBV2 with TRBJ1-1; D unresolved. The germline V gene encodes CDR1 SNHLY and CDR2 FYNNEI. Trimming took off 6 bases at V and 5 bases at J, with 13 bases between the two ends. The CDR3 loop spans 13 amino acids.

This clone turned up a few times. J is TRBJ2-7 and V is TRBV29-1; tentatively, D is TRBD1 (6 bases). CDR1 is SQVTM, CDR2 ANQGSEA, per germline. The V gene lost 6 bases and the J gene lost 0 bases, with 9 bases spanning the gap. The CDR3 is 12 amino acids. CDR3 residues: CSVTGSSYEQYF. CDR3 coding DNA: TGCAGCGTCACAGGGAGCTCCTACGAGCAGTACTTC.

The rearrangement links TRBV3-1 (or the pseudogene TRBV3-2) to TRBJ1-2; the D is unclear. V lost 0 bases and J 7 bases, leaving 15 bases between the germline ends. The CDR3 has 15 residues. Per germline, CDR1 LGHDT and CDR2 YNNKEL (reference sequence). CDR3 in DNA: TGTGCCAGCAGCCAAGAAAACCGAGGGCTCTCTGGCTACACCTTC. Amino acids: CASSQENRGLSGYTF.

The chain carries TRBV25-1 and TRBJ1-1; D unresolved. This CDR3 has 13 residues. Per the germline V gene, CDR1 is MGHDK and CDR2 is SYGVNS. V dropped 9 bases and J dropped 4 bases, with 15 bases sitting between them. CDR3 amino acids: CASGLSVGTEAFF. The CDR3 bases are TGTGCCAGTGGGCTCTCGGTGGGCACTGAAGCTTTCTTT.

The V gene is TRBV6-5, the J gene TRBJ1-2; D is unresolved. V was clipped by 6 bases and J by 14 bases, with 19 bases between them. This CDR3 has 12 residues. CDR1 and CDR2 (germline): MNHEY, SVGAGI. The CDR3 nucleotides read TGTGCCAGCAGCCTTTTGGACTACCGGGTAACCTTC. Translated, it gives CASSLLDYRVTF.

This clone has only one observation. The chain links TRBV3-1 (or the pseudogene TRBV3-2) to TRBJ2-3, with D hard to call. The CDR3 is 13 amino acids. The V gene lost 3 bases and the J gene lost 0 bases, with 4 bases spanning the gap. The germline CDR1 and CDR2 sequences are LGHDT and YNNKEL (reference sequence). The CDR3 DNA follows: TGTGCCAGCAGCCACAGGAGCACAGATACGCAGTATTTT. It encodes CASSHRSTDTQYF.

The chain joins TRBV11-2 to TRBJ1-3; TRBD1 aligns across 7 bases. CDR1 and CDR2 from the germline V gene are SGHAT and FQNNGV. V lost 3 bases, J lost 0 bases, and 5 bases stayed unmatched. The CDR3 contains 16 residues. DNA for the CDR3: TGTGCCAGCAGCTTCTACAGGGGCCTCTCTGGAAACACCATATATTTT. Its translation: CASSFYRGLSGNTIYF. The complete variable domain, with remaining parts taken from reference TRBV11-2 and TRBJ1-3, reads EAGVAQSPRYKIIEKRQSVAFWCNPISGHATLYWYQQILGQGPKLLIQFQNNGVVDDSQLPKDRFSAERLKGVDSTLKIQPAKLEDSAVYLCASSFYRGLSGNTIYFGEGSWLTVV.

The V and J genes are TRBV5-1 and TRBJ1-4; tentative D call: TRBD1 (6 bases). The length of the CDR3 is 15 residues. V was shortened by 0 bases and J by 3 bases, with 9 bases between the two germline ends. Germline loops: CDR1 SGHRS, CDR2 YFSETQ. The CDR3 nucleotides are TGCGCCAGCAGCTTGGTGGGGACACCTAATGAAAAACTGTTTTTT. Translation: CASSLVGTPNEKLFF.